The present T cell receptor (beta chain) was sequenced within a study of human T cells and chemical hapten exposure. Turning to the study itself: Patch testing placed 0.01% DPC on the upper back, with readings at 6 days.

TCRdb passed the RACE reads through MiXCR, listing each CDR3 protein once. The table records roughly 80,000 distinct CDR3 sequences, about 10% of them present only once. Time point meaning: patch test 1, 2 weeks after DPC sensitization. Treatment indicated: therapeutic diphenylcyclopropenone sensitization with weekly scalp DPC. Prior to each patch test being applied, blood was drawn. Donation of samples came from alopecia patients who were 18 to 70 years old and suitable for DPC. From whole blood left unfractionated, total RNA was extracted. Trimming removed 4 bases at V and 6 bases at J, with 9 bases between. This CDR3 spans 11 amino acids. The germline V gene has CDR1 SQVTM and CDR2 ANQGSEA. This clonotype was detected ten times or more.

The gene calls are TRBV29-1 and TRBJ1-1, with D unclear. This specimen was whole blood, taken in connection with sensitization to the hapten diphenylcyclopropenone (DPC). The TCR originated in a woman aged 45 to 65 with alopecia areata. Some clones in this sample may be carry-over from other donors' samples. CDR3 nucleotide sequence: TGCAGCGTTGTTCTCACGGCTGAAGCTTTCTTT. Amino acid sequence: CSVVLTAEAFF.